The 5 T cell receptor beta chains below all came from one sample that was sequenced in a study of CD8 T cells in Susac syndrome (dated by TCRdb to the late 2010s). The library came from the immunoSEQ multiplex PCR assay. RNA was extracted with the RNeasy kit and 0.5 to 1 ug was reverse transcribed using random hexamers. TCRdb's own reprocessing of the public reads used fastp at Q25 and MiXCR and kept productive beta chains. Duplicate CDR3 protein sequences are folded into a single record with the most common DNA and genes. This sample lists a few hundred thousand distinct CDR3 sequences; 90% to 95% were detected once. The ten largest clonotypes hold 0.055% to 0.075% of the sample. Sequencing was done on a sample of CD4+ T cells from PBMCs. These receptors originate from a human donor with multiple sclerosis.

The count of this clonotype is one. The CDR3 nucleotides are TGTGCCAGCAGTTCAAACGAGCGGGGCGAGCAGTACGTC. Translating gives CASSSNERGEQYV. The gene calls are TRBV12-3 or TRBV12-4 and TRBJ2-7; 7 bases agree with TRBD2. V dropped 4 bases and J dropped 6; count of bases not matched to a gene: 6. This CDR3 comprises 13 residues.

The gene calls are TRBV7-9 and TRBJ1-1; 7 nucleotides match TRBD1. The CDR3 totals 15 residues. Germline-derived CDR1 and CDR2 are SEHNR and FQNEAQ (reference sequence). J gave up 1 base and V 3 bases, and 5 bases lay outside the gene matches. CDR3 amino acids: CASSLRGGGNTEAFF. DNA of the CDR3: TGTGCCAGCAGCTTGCGAGGGGGCGGGAACACTGAAGCTTTCTTT.

This rearrangement joins TRBV6-4 to TRBJ2-1, with TRBD1 matching 10 bases. J lost 4 bases, V lost 5 bases, and 5 bases had no gene match. The CDR3 spans 15 residues. Looked up from germline, CDR1 is MRHNA and CDR2 is SNTAGT. The DNA for the CDR3 is TGTGCCAGCAGTATAGACAGGGGGCTTTACAATGAGCAGTTCTTC. Its protein is CASSIDRGLYNEQFF.

This chain joins TRBV9 and TRBJ1-5; D not certain. Germline assignment: CDR1 SGDLS and CDR2 YYNGEE. The CDR3 sequence is 15 residues long. V lost 0 bases and J lost 0, with 7 bases in between. In nucleotides, the CDR3 is TGTGCCAGCAGCGTAGATCAGTATAGCAATCAGCCCCAGCATTTT. This gives the protein CASSVDQYSNQPQHF.

This chain uses TRBV20-1 with TRBJ2-4; 10 positions match TRBD2. This CDR3 has 17 amino acids. J was trimmed by 7 bases and V by 4 bases; bases with no gene match: 16. Germline values: CDR1 DFQATT, CDR2 SNEGSKA (reference sequence). The CDR3 bases are TGCAGTGCTAAAATTAATAGCGGGAGGTCCGCGGGGAACATTCAGTACTTC. Translated: CSAKINSGRSAGNIQYF.